This T cell receptor beta chain comes out of a study of blood T cell repertoires in COVID-19. Across the study: There were acute and convalescent COVID-19 samples, and they came from the United States, Italy and Spain.

Clones were sequenced by immunoSEQ multiplex PCR, and TCRdb holds only the in-frame ones, with some missing. Of about 670,000 clones listed, just under 90% were seen once; the top ten hold under 0.3%. Trimming cost V 7 bases and J 10 bases, with 13 bases left between them. In germline, CDR1 is MNHEY, CDR2 SVGAGI. The CDR3 spans 11 residues. The chain couples TRBV6-5 to TRBJ1-1; weak D call: TRBD1 (5 bases). This receptor was taken from a woman aged 18-29 years with acute or convalescent COVID-19. The sample was peripheral blood. The CDR3 reads CASIYGGGAFF. The CDR3 nucleotides read TGTGCCAGCATTTATGGGGGGGGAGCTTTCTTT.